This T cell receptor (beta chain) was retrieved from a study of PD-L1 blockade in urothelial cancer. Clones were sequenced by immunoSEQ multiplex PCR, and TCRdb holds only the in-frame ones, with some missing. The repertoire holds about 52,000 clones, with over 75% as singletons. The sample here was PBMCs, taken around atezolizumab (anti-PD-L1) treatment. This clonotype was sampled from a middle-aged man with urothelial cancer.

The CDR3, as DNA: TGTGCCAGCAGCCGCGACTCGGAAGCTTTAGCTGAAGCTTTCTTT. Translating it yields CASSRDSEALAEAFF. The V gene is TRBV5-6, the J gene TRBJ1-1; D gene unclear. Germline V gives CDR1 SGHDT, CDR2 YYEEEE. V lost 4 bases and J 6 bases, leaving 19 bases between the germline ends. This CDR3 has 15 amino acids. Complete variable domain (other parts from reference TRBV5-6 and TRBJ1-1): DAGVTQSPTHLIKTRGQQVTLRCSPKSGHDTVSWYQQALGQGPQFIFQYYEEEERQRGNFPDRFSGHQFPNYSSELNVNALLLGDSALYLCASSRDSEALAEAFFGQGTRLTVV.